This T cell receptor beta chain was identified in a study of blood T cell repertoires in COVID-19. Study at large: The origin of the acute and convalescent COVID-19 samples was the United States, Italy and Spain. The analysed material was cDNA or gDNA that came from T cells, B-cell-depleted T cells, or PBMCs.

The authors' processing: Amplification of reference gene primers was used by the study to estimate nucleated cell counts. Some clones are missing from TCRdb's copy, which holds only in-frame ones; the method was immunoSEQ multiplex PCR. That table supplies the V and J calls and clone size; D and trimming were determined from the DNA. Of around 250,000 clones listed, about 85% are singletons. Germline CDR1 is SGHRS and CDR2 is YFSETQ. The trim removed 5 bases at V and 2 bases at J, leaving 7 bases unmatched. This CDR3 has 15 residues. Sequencing used peripheral blood. The receptor was isolated from a man aged 30-40 years who had recovered from COVID-19. This chain uses TRBV5-1 with TRBJ1-3, with TRBD1 identical over 7 bases. CDR3 sequence: CASRDSGQAGNTIYF. For the CDR3, the DNA is TGCGCCAGCAGAGACTCAGGACAGGCTGGAAACACCATATATTTT.